The next 24 T cell receptor beta chains were all read from a single sample in a study of blood T cell repertoires in COVID-19. Some clones are missing from TCRdb's copy, which holds only in-frame ones; the method was immunoSEQ multiplex PCR. The profile shows fewer than 400,000 clones, 92% of them singletons. Sequenced sample: PBMCs or T cells enriched from blood (not recorded which). The origin of the receptors is a young woman who had recovered from COVID-19.

V gene TRBV28 combines with J gene TRBJ1-1, with 8 bases identical to TRBD1. In germline, CDR1 is MDHEN, CDR2 SYDVKM. The CDR3 is made up of 14 amino acids. The junction had 8 bases not matched to a gene; V was cut back by 8 bases and J by 3 bases. The CDR3 region has the DNA TGTGCCAGCCTTACTACAGGGGGGGACACTGAAGCTTTCTTT. Translating gives CASLTTGGDTEAFF.

V gene TRBV3-1 (or the pseudogene TRBV3-2) combines with J gene TRBJ1-1; 10 bases map to TRBD1. V was clipped by 6 bases and J by 11 bases; unmatched bases: 12. The CDR3 extends over 14 amino acids. Looked up from germline, CDR1 is LGHDT and CDR2 is YNNKEL (reference sequence). CDR3 nucleotide sequence: TGTGCCAGCAGGTCCGGGACAGGGGTCTTGGTGGCTTTCTTT. It is translated as CASRSGTGVLVAFF.

The chain joins TRBV30 to TRBJ1-1; the D is unclear. Per the germline V gene, CDR1 is GTSNPN and CDR2 is SVGIG (reference sequence). The germline V and J ends were trimmed by 7 bases and 4 bases, with 10 bases remaining between them. The CDR3 loop spans 11 amino acids. The CDR3 nucleotides are TGTGCCTCACGCCGGGGCACTGAAGCTTTCTTT. Its protein product is CASRRGTEAFF.

DNA for the CDR3: TGTGCCAGCAGCCCCCGCTCCGACAGCTACGAGCAGTACTTC. Its protein is CASSPRSDSYEQYF. The V call is TRBV11-2, the J call TRBJ2-7; possible D gene TRBD1, 5 bases. V was clipped by 5 bases and J by 3 bases, with 14 bases between them. Germline V gives CDR1 SGHAT, CDR2 FQNNGV. This CDR3 region has 14 residues.

The chain has TRBV12-3 or TRBV12-4 and TRBJ1-1; no clear D gene. Deletions cut 8 bases from V and 1 base from J, with 8 bases between. The length of the CDR3 is 12 residues. The CDR3 protein is CASSKANTEAFF. CDR3 in DNA: TGTGCCAGCTCTAAAGCGAACACTGAAGCTTTCTTT.

The V call is TRBV19, the J call TRBJ2-7, with D possibly being TRBD2 (5 bases). Looked up from germline, CDR1 is LNHDA and CDR2 is SQIVND (reference sequence). The V end was cut by 2 bases, the J end by 4 bases, with 12 bases between. The CDR3 has 14 residues. DNA of the CDR3: TGTGCCAGTAGTATAAGCTATGGACTTTACGAGCAGTACTTC. Residues: CASSISYGLYEQYF. The full variable domain, rest sourced from reference TRBV19 and TRBJ2-7, is DGGITQSPKYLFRKEGQNVTLSCEQNLNHDAMYWYRQDPGQGLRLIYYSQIVNDFQKGDIAEGYSVSREKKESFPLTVTSAQKNPTAFYLCASSISYGLYEQYFGPGTRLTVT.

The rearrangement uses TRBV4-1 and TRBJ2-5, with 11 bases that match TRBD1. CDR1 is MGHRA and CDR2 is YSYEKL in the germline V gene. The CDR3 is 18 residues long. After removal of 5 bases from V and 1 base from J, the junction contained 12 bases not matched to a gene. The CDR3 loop reads CASSFRTGGAGAQETQYF. The CDR3 DNA reads TGCGCCAGCAGCTTCCGGACAGGGGGCGCCGGGGCCCAAGAGACCCAGTACTTC.

V and J are TRBV6-1 and TRBJ1-4; unclear D gene. V lost 1 base, J lost 13 bases, and 16 bases lay in between. This CDR3 region has 14 residues. Per the germline V gene, CDR1 is MNHNS and CDR2 is SASEGT. The CDR3 DNA sequence: TGTGCCAGCAGTGAAGATCAGGCGGCGGGGAGACTGTTTTTT. It codes for CASSEDQAAGRLFF.

The chain links TRBV2 to TRBJ1-2, with TRBD1 identical over 7 bases. This CDR3 is 11 amino acids long. Germline CDR1 SNHLY, CDR2 FYNNEI. V shed 8 bases, J shed 3 bases, and the junction held 0 bases outside the gene matches. Here the CDR3 DNA reads TGTGCCAGCGGACAGGACTATGGCTACACCTTC. As protein: CASGQDYGYTF. Full variable domain (remainder filled in from reference TRBV2 and TRBJ1-2): EPEVTQTPSHQVTQMGQEVILRCVPISNHLYFYWYRQILGQKVEFLVSFYNNEISEKSEIFDDQFSVERPDGSNFTLKIRSTKLEDSAMYFCASGQDYGYTFGSGTRLTVV.

This chain links TRBV27 with TRBJ2-7; 10 bases agree with TRBD1. The V and J ends lost 6 bases and 0 bases, in that order; junction bases with no gene match: 2. The CDR3 sequence is 14 residues long. The germline gives CDR1 MNHEY, CDR2 SMNVEV (reference sequence). The chain's CDR3 is CASRGQGRSYEQYF. The CDR3 bases are TGTGCCAGCAGGGGACAGGGGCGCTCCTACGAGCAGTACTTC.

V usage is TRBV5-4 and J usage is TRBJ2-3; TRBD2 matches at 13 bases. The germline V gene has CDR1 SGHNT and CDR2 YYREEE (reference sequence). The CDR3 runs 17 residues. With 0 bases clipped from V and 5 bases from J, the junction kept 6 bases outside the gene matches. The DNA of the CDR3 is TGTGCCAGCAGCTTGGAACTAGCGGGGGGGCAGCAAGATACGCAGTATTTT. Translated: CASSLELAGGQQDTQYF.

This clone has a single count. V is TRBV12-3 or TRBV12-4 and J is TRBJ1-3; D ambiguous. V was pared by 4 bases and J by 4 bases, with 5 bases between. The CDR3 is made up of 12 amino acids. As DNA, the CDR3 is TGTGCCAGCAGTTCCTACGGAAACACCATATATTTT. Its translation: CASSSYGNTIYF.

The V gene is TRBV7-9, the J gene TRBJ2-5; D possibly corresponds to TRBD1 (5 bases). CDR3 length: 14 amino acids. Germline CDR1 is SEHNR and CDR2 is FQNEAQ (reference sequence). Trimming took off 3 bases at V and 5 bases at J, with 13 bases between the two ends. The CDR3 region is CASSLSGSEETQYF. CDR3 in DNA: TGTGCCAGCAGCTTGTCAGGGTCGGAGGAGACCCAGTACTTC. The variable domain in full, completed from reference TRBV7-9 and TRBJ2-5, reads DTGVSQNPRHKITKRGQNVTFRCDPISEHNRLYWYRQTLGQGPEFLTYFQNEAQLEKSRLLSDRFSAERPKGSFSTLEIQRTEQGDSAMYLCASSLSGSEETQYFGPGTRLLVL.

This clone was counted a single time. The CDR3 nucleotides are TGTGCCAGTAACTCGAATTCAGGGGTAGATGAGCAGTTCTTC. Its protein product is CASNSNSGVDEQFF. The chain employs TRBV19 and TRBJ2-1; possibly TRBD1 for D (6 bases). The CDR3 loop spans 14 amino acids. The V end lost 7 bases, the J end lost 8 bases, and 18 bases lay between the germline ends. Germline V gene sequence: CDR1 LNHDA, CDR2 SQIVND (reference sequence). Complete variable domain (other parts from reference TRBV19 and TRBJ2-1): DGGITQSPKYLFRKEGQNVTLSCEQNLNHDAMYWYRQDPGQGLRLIYYSQIVNDFQKGDIAEGYSVSREKKESFPLTVTSAQKNPTAFYLCASNSNSGVDEQFFGPGTRLTVL.

V gene TRBV18 combines with J gene TRBJ1-1; D might be TRBD1 (5 bases). Trimming took 2 bases from V and 3 from J, leaving 10 bases between them. The CDR3 has 14 amino acids. The V gene's germline CDR1 is KGHSH and CDR2 LQKENI. The CDR3 DNA reads as TGTGCCAGCTCACCAATTGGGGGGGACACTGAAGCTTTCTTT. Protein product: CASSPIGGDTEAFF. Combining the CDR3 with reference TRBV18 and TRBJ1-1 gives the whole variable domain NAGVMQNPRHLVRRRGQEARLRCSPMKGHSHVYWYRQLPEEGLKFMVYLQKENIIDESGMPKERFSAEFPKEGPSILRIQQVVRGDSAAYFCASSPIGGDTEAFFGQGTRLTVV.

J is TRBJ2-7 and V is TRBV6-5; 7 positions match TRBD2. CDR3 length: 13 residues. Looked up from germline, CDR1 is MNHEY and CDR2 is SVGAGI. The ends lost 6 bases at V and 9 bases at J; junction bases unmatched: 11. The CDR3 loop reads CASSPPVGRGQYF. DNA for the CDR3: TGTGCCAGCAGCCCCCCCGTGGGGAGGGGGCAGTACTTC.

This chain links TRBV20-1 with TRBJ1-1; D unclear. V lost 5 bases to trimming and J lost 8 bases, with 9 bases between them. Germline lookup yields CDR1 DFQATT and CDR2 SNEGSKA (reference sequence). The CDR3 loop spans 10 amino acids. The CDR3 loop reads CSASRSEAFF. The CDR3, as DNA: TGCAGTGCTTCCCGTTCCGAAGCTTTCTTT.

The V call is TRBV5-5, the J call TRBJ1-5, with 7 bases aligning to TRBD1. V dropped 5 bases and J dropped 5; count of bases not matched to a gene: 7. CDR1 and CDR2 from the germline V gene are SGHKS and YYEKEE (reference sequence). The CDR3 totals 14 residues. CDR3 DNA: TGTGCCAGCAGTAAGACAGGGTCTTATCAGCCCCAGCATTTT. Its translation: CASSKTGSYQPQHF.

The rearrangement uses TRBV28 and TRBJ2-7, with D perhaps TRBD1 (5 bases). This CDR3 has 11 amino acids. Germline-derived CDR1 and CDR2 are MDHEN and SYDVKM. Trimming stripped 4 bases from V and 9 bases from J, with 10 bases between. CDR3: CASSSGRRQYF. The CDR3 DNA reads as TGTGCCAGCAGTTCAGGGCGACGGCAGTACTTC.

The chain is built from TRBV4-1 and TRBJ1-2; D unclear. Germline loops: CDR1 MGHRA, CDR2 YSYEKL. Trimming left V 2 bases short and J 4 bases short, with 23 bases between. The CDR3 has 18 residues. The CDR3 coding sequence is TGCGCCAGCAGCCAAAATGTGGTAACGGAGACGACGGGCTATGGCTACACCTTC. It encodes CASSQNVVTETTGYGYTF.

The chain carries TRBV6-4 and TRBJ1-1, with TRBD1 identical over 10 bases. V trimming: 10 bases; J trimming: 8 bases; junction bases outside the gene matches: 13. Germline V CDR1 and CDR2: MRHNA, SNTAGT. This CDR3 contains 14 residues. The CDR3 coding sequence is TGTGCCATCTCGACAGGGGGCTTATTTACGGAAGCTTTCTTT. Translated, it gives CAISTGGLFTEAFF.

The chain combines TRBV29-1 with TRBJ2-1, with 10 positions matching TRBD2. There are 15 residues in the CDR3. Germline CDR1 SQVTM, CDR2 ANQGSEA. Trimming cost V 4 bases and J 3 bases; bases outside gene matches: 6. The CDR3 region has the DNA TGCAGCGTTGGGGGACTAGCGACTGGCTACAATGAGCAGTTCTTC. This codes for CSVGGLATGYNEQFF.

The chain couples TRBV28 to TRBJ1-5; tentative D call: TRBD1 (6 bases). Per the germline V gene, CDR1 is MDHEN and CDR2 is SYDVKM. V was pared by 7 bases and J by 5 bases, with 15 bases between. There are 14 residues in the CDR3. The CDR3 DNA is TGTGCCAGCACCTACCCGGACAGTCATCAGCCCCAGCATTTT. Translating gives CASTYPDSHQPQHF.

The genes are TRBV28 and TRBJ1-4; perhaps TRBD1 as D (6 bases). V was shortened by 5 bases and J by 7 bases, with 20 bases between the two germline ends. CDR3 length equals 16 residues. Germline V gene lookup returns CDR1 MDHEN and CDR2 SYDVKM. The CDR3 coding sequence is TGTGCCAGCAGTCCACCCGGGGAGGGAGGGGGTGAAAAACTGTTTTTT. This codes for CASSPPGEGGGEKLFF.